The sample holds many counts of the clone carrying this T cell receptor beta chain. The antigen remains unidentified. The sample comes from a study of T-cell memory formation after mild COVID-19. Study details: Most TCR clusters belonged to a single donor.

TCRdb called the 5' RACE reads again in MiXCR, with one record for every CDR3 protein. Of under 200,000 distinct CDR3 sequences in the sample, approximately 10% are singletons; the top ten hold approximately 3.4%. Study-wide results and limits: Within pre-infection memory, some responding clones were found, suggesting cross-reactive memory joined. Clones that contracted from day 15 to 85 had balanced CD4/CD8; later expanders were CD4+ biased.

Trimming shortened V by 0 bases and J by 3 bases, and 12 bases separated the two germline ends. The V gene's germline CDR1 is SGHTA and CDR2 FQGNSA. CDR3 length: 16 amino acids. This rearrangement joins TRBV7-2 to TRBJ1-3; TRBD1 is a possible D gene (5 bases). Sample: PBMCs or a T cell subset sorted from them (not recorded which). This sequence was found in a young man who had mild COVID-19 (a few samples of this study predate the infection). Cell type and time point are not known. The CDR3 bases are TGTGCCAGCAGCTTAGCGGTCGGGGCGGGTGGAAACACCATATATTTT. Protein product: CASSLAVGAGGNTIYF.